Following are 2 T cell receptor beta chains from one sample sequenced in a study of blood T cells in healthy people across ages. For the second PCR, which ran for 7 to 11 cycles, a sample-barcoded 5' primer and a J-beta primer mix were used. TCRdb recomputed calls from the 5' RACE reads with MiXCR, one row per CDR3 protein. Here the sample spans more than 700,000 distinct CDR3 sequences, about 53% being singletons. Sequencing was performed on blood. These receptor sequences come from a man aged 80 or over in good health.

The CDR3 DNA is TGCAGTGCCGAGGGGCGGGATCCGGGGAATGAGCAGTTCTTC. As protein: CSAEGRDPGNEQFF. V usage is TRBV20-1 and J usage is TRBJ2-1; TRBD2 is a possible D gene (6 bases). CDR1 and CDR2 (germline): DFQATT, SNEGSKA (reference sequence). V was pared by 6 bases and J by 7 bases, with 19 bases between. This CDR3 spans 14 amino acids.

This clonotype appeared a single time. The chain employs TRBV11-2 and TRBJ2-4; 7 positions match TRBD2. The CDR3 is made up of 18 amino acids. V lost 5 bases to trimming and J lost 1 base; unmatched junction nucleotides: 14. From germline, CDR1 is SGHAT and CDR2 FQNNGV. The CDR3 spells CASSTSPRARGAKNIQYF. In DNA form, the CDR3 reads TGTGCCAGCAGCACGTCCCCTCGCGCGCGGGGGGCCAAAAACATTCAGTACTTC. Using reference TRBV11-2 and TRBJ2-4 for the parts outside the CDR3, the full variable domain is EAGVAQSPRYKIIEKRQSVAFWCNPISGHATLYWYQQILGQGPKLLIQFQNNGVVDDSQLPKDRFSAERLKGVDSTLKIQPAKLEDSAVYLCASSTSPRARGAKNIQYFGAGTRLSVL.